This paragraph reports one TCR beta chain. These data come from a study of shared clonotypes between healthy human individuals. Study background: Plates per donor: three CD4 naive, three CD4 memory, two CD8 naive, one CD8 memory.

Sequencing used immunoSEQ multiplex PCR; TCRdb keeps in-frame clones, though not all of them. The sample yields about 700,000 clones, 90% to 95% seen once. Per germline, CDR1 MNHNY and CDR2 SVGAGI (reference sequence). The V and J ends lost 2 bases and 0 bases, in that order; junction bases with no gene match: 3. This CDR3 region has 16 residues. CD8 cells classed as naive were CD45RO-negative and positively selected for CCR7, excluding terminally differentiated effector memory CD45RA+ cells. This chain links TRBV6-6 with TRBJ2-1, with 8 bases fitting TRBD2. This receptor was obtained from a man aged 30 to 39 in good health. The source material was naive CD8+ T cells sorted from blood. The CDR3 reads CASSYQGLVSYNEQFF. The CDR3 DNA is TGTGCCAGCAGTTACCAGGGACTAGTCTCCTACAATGAGCAGTTCTTC.